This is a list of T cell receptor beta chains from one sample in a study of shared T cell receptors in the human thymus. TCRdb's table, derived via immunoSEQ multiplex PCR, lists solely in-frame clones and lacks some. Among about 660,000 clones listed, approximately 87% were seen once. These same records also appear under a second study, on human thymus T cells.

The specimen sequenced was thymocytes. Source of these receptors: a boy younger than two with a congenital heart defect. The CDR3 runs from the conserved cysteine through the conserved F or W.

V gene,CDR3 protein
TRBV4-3,CASSQGGELGGETQYF
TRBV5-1,CASSLGGSQPQHF
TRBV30,CAWSAPRPRPWEQYF
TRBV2,CASSEAAVSYNEQFF
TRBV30,CAWSVDRGGQFF
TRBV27,CASSPRGGLAGSYEQYF
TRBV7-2,CASSPHPSGRVYEQYF
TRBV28,CASSSLWREGNEQFF
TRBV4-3,CASSQEGPSGRAVYNEQFF
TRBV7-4,CASRREGETQYF
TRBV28,CASSPSYRGRNEKLFF
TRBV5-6,CASSLDREEGNQPQHF
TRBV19,CASSSPGAVAYEQYF
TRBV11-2,CASSSSPGTSGGEQYF
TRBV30,CAWTVPARPPGELFF
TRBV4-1,CASSQDGELAGAWEQYF
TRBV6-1,CATTRDRQETQYF
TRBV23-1,CASTWGTSGSTFHEQYF
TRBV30,CAWAKAGDVYEQYF
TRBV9,CASSVPPGTSGAGNEQFF
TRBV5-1,CASAWGQGRRTGELFF
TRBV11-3,CASSLQAGDVEQFF
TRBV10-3,CAISEDHRGTDTQYF
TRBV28,CASSFSGRGGGYTF